This T cell receptor beta chain was profiled in a study of cytomegalovirus exposure and HLA in healthy donors. For the study at large: An earlier analysis found roughly 100 million unique TCR beta sequences from approximately 200 million T cells.

Researchers ran the PCR with 60 Vbeta and 13 Jbeta primers. This table comes from immunoSEQ multiplex PCR, and its TCRdb copy is limited to in-frame clones, with some not included. The sample has under 250,000 clones; 82% are singletons. Worth noting for this clone: What it binds is not known.

Whole-study findings and limits: The study dropped some indistinguishable V segments, TRBV6-2 and TRBV6-3 among them. A missense variant in DCLRE1C was later tied to TCR beta V- and J-gene trimming.

The V end was cut by 5 bases, the J end by 0 bases, with 5 bases between. The CDR3 spans 12 residues. Germline-derived CDR1 and CDR2 are MNHEY and SMNVEV (reference sequence). Source material: PBMCs. The origin of this receptor is a woman in her 40s in good health and CMV-seronegative. The chain links TRBV27 to TRBJ2-7, with D unresolved. In DNA, the CDR3 is TGTGCCAGCAGTGCGAGCTCCTACGAGCAGTACTTC. This encodes CASSASSYEQYF.